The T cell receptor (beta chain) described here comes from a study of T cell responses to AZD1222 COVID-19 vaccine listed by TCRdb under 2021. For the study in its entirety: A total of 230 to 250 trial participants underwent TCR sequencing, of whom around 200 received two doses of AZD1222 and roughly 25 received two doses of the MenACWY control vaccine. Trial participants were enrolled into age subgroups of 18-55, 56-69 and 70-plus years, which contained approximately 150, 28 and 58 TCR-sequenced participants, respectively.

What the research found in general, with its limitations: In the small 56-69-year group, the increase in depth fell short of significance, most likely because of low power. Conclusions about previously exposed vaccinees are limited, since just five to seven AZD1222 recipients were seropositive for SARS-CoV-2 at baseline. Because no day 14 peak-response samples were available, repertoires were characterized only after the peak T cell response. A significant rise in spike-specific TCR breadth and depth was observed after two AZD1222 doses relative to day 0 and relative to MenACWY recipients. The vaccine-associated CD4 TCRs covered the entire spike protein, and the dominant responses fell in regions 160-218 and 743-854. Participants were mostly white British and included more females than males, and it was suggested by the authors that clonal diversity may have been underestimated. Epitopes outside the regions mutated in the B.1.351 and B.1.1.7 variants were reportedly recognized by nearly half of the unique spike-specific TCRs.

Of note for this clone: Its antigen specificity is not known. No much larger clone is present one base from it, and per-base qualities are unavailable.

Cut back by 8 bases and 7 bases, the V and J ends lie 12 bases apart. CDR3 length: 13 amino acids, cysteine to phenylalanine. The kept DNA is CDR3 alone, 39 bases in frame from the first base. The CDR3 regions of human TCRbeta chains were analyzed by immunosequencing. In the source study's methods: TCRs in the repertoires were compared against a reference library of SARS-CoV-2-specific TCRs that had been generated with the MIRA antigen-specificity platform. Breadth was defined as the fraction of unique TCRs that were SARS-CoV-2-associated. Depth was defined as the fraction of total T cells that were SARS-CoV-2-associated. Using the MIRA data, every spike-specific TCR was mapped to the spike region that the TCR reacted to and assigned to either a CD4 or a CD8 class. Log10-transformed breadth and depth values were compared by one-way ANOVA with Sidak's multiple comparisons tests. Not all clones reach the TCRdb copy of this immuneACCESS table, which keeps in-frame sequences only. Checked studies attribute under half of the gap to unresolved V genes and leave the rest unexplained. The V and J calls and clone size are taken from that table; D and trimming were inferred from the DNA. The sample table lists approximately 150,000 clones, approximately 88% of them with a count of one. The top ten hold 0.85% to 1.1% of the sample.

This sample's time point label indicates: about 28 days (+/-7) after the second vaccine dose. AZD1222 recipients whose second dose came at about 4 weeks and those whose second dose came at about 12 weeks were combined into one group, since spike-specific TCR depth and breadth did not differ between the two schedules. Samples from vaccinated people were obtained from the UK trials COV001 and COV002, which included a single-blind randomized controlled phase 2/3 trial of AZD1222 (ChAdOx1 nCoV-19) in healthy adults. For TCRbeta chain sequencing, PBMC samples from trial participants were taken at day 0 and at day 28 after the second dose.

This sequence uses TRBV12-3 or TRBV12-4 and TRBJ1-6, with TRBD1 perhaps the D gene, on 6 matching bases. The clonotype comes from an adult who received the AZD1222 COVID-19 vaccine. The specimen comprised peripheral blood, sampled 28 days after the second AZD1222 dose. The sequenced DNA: TGTGCCAGCGGACGGGACATCAATTCACCCCTCCACTTT. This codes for CASGRDINSPLHF.